Each of the 16 T cell receptor beta chains below was sequenced from the same sample in a study of radiotherapy plus CTLA-4 blockade in lung cancer. Clones were sequenced by immunoSEQ multiplex PCR, and TCRdb holds only the in-frame ones, with some missing. Of approximately 76,000 clones detected, more than 60% appear once; the ten largest clones hold approximately 3.9%. The specimen comprised peripheral blood, sampled from a patient treated with radiotherapy plus ipilimumab. The origin of the receptors is a human donor with non-small cell lung cancer who had a partial response to radiotherapy plus ipilimumab. Some clones in this sample may be carry-over from other donors' samples.

The rearrangement joins TRBV6-5 to TRBJ1-5; 8 nucleotides align to TRBD1. With 6 bases clipped from V and 7 bases from J, the junction kept 8 bases outside the gene matches. CDR1 and CDR2 (germline): MNHEY, SVGAGI. CDR3 length: 14 residues. The CDR3 reads CASRTDRDGQPQHF. CDR3 sequence (DNA): TGTGCCAGCAGAACGGACAGGGACGGCCAGCCCCAGCATTTT.

The chain joins TRBV7-2 to TRBJ2-3; 8 nucleotides align to TRBD2. Germline lookup yields CDR1 SGHTA and CDR2 FQGNSA. V shed 6 bases and J 0 bases; nucleotides not matched to a gene: 5. This CDR3 spans 15 amino acids. The CDR3 DNA sequence: TGTGCCAGCAGGGAGCGGGGGACTAGCACAGATACGCAGTATTTT. Protein: CASRERGTSTDTQYF.

This clone showed up just a few times. The rearrangement joins TRBV4-1 to TRBJ2-1, with 12 bases matching TRBD2. CDR1 is MGHRA and CDR2 is YSYEKL in the germline V gene. The CDR3 is made up of 15 amino acids. The V segment lost 0 bases and the J segment 9 bases; nucleotides outside the gene matches: 3. CDR3 sequence reads: CASSQELAGGSEQFF. The CDR3 DNA reads TGCGCCAGCAGCCAAGAACTAGCGGGAGGTTCTGAGCAGTTCTTC.

This chain connects TRBV5-4 to TRBJ1-1; D unclear. CDR1 and CDR2 (germline): SGHNT, YYREEE (reference sequence). The CDR3 covers 13 residues. Trimming took 5 bases from V and 1 from J, leaving 9 bases between them. CDR3 residues: CASSSGRNTEAFF. CDR3 DNA sequence: TGTGCCAGCAGTAGCGGGAGGAACACTGAAGCTTTCTTT.

The DNA of the CDR3 is TGTGCCAGCCGTTCGGCTAGTCAGAATGAGCAGTTCTTC. Its protein is CASRSASQNEQFF. This chain links TRBV28 with TRBJ2-1; D is unclear. The CDR3 has 13 amino acids. In germline, CDR1 is MDHEN, CDR2 SYDVKM. V was cut by 8 bases and J by 7 bases, with 15 bases left in between.

This rearrangement joins TRBV10-3 to TRBJ1-5; D is unclear. There are 14 residues in the CDR3. V was clipped by 11 bases and J by 5 bases, with 19 bases between them. CDR1 ENHRY and CDR2 SYGVKD come from the germline V gene. CDR3 residues: CAVSDSGSYQPQHF. The CDR3 DNA reads as TGTGCCGTTTCTGACTCCGGGAGCTATCAGCCCCAGCATTTT.

This clone was seen a handful of times. This chain links TRBV30 with TRBJ2-2; TRBD2 aligns across 12 bases. This CDR3 is 14 amino acids long. CDR1 GTSNPN and CDR2 SVGIG come from the germline V gene (reference sequence). Written as DNA, the CDR3 is TGTGCTGTCCGACTAGCGGGAGACGCCGGGGAGCTGTTTTTT. This gives the protein CAVRLAGDAGELFF.

The gene calls are TRBV6-5 and TRBJ2-7; 7 nucleotides line up with TRBD2. Germline CDR1 is MNHEY and CDR2 is SVGAGI. CDR3 size: 12 residues. Unmatched junction bases numbered 6, after V lost 8 bases and J lost 5 bases. The CDR3 nucleotides read TGTGCCAGCTGCCCGGGGGGTGACGAGCAGTACTTC. It specifies CASCPGGDEQYF.

This chain connects TRBV18 to TRBJ2-7, with D unclear. CDR1 and CDR2 (germline): KGHSH, LQKENI. The CDR3 extends over 13 amino acids. The V end was cut by 2 bases, the J end by 5 bases, with 10 bases between. CDR3 protein: CASSPEVRNEQYF. CDR3 nucleotides: TGTGCCAGCTCACCAGAGGTGAGGAACGAGCAGTACTTC. The entire variable domain, with the rest obtained from reference TRBV18 and TRBJ2-7, is as follows: NAGVMQNPRHLVRRRGQEARLRCSPMKGHSHVYWYRQLPEEGLKFMVYLQKENIIDESGMPKERFSAEFPKEGPSILRIQQVVRGDSAAYFCASSPEVRNEQYFGPGTRLTVT.

The gene calls are TRBV18 and TRBJ1-4, with D perhaps TRBD1 (5 bases). Germline loops: CDR1 KGHSH, CDR2 LQKENI. The V end was cut by 3 bases, the J end by 0 bases, with 17 bases between. The CDR3 contains 18 residues. The CDR3, as DNA: TGTGCCAGCTCACCCTTTGCCCAGGGTGCTGCAACTAATGAAAAACTGTTTTTT. Translation gives CASSPFAQGAATNEKLFF.

J is TRBJ2-2 and V is TRBV7-8, with D perhaps TRBD2 (6 bases). Germline loops: CDR1 SGHVS, CDR2 FQNEAQ. V shed 5 bases and J shed 5 bases, with 15 bases lying between them. The CDR3 runs to 15 residues. This chain's CDR3 is CASSLRDFLTGELFF. The CDR3 DNA follows: TGTGCCAGCAGCCTAAGGGACTTCCTTACCGGGGAGCTGTTTTTT.

V and J are TRBV30 and TRBJ2-7; D is uncertain. The CDR3 loop spans 12 amino acids. V lost 3 bases to trimming and J lost 0 bases, with 6 bases between them. Germline assignment: CDR1 GTSNPN and CDR2 SVGIG (reference sequence). Here the CDR3 DNA reads TGTGCCTGGAGCGTCAGCTCCTACGAGCAGTACTTC. Translation: CAWSVSSYEQYF. Drawing the rest from reference TRBV30 and TRBJ2-7, the complete variable domain is SQTIHQWPATLVQPVGSPLSLECTVEGTSNPNLYWYRQAAGRGLQLLFYSVGIGQISSEVPQNLSASRPQDRQFILSSKKLLLSDSGFYLCAWSVSSYEQYFGPGTRLTVT.

The chain has TRBV2 and TRBJ1-6; D remains ambiguous. Per germline, CDR1 SNHLY and CDR2 FYNNEI. V lost 5 bases, J lost 6 bases, and 11 bases lay in between. CDR3 length: 14 residues. CDR3 sequence reads: CASSTVTANSPLHF. In DNA, the CDR3 is TGTGCCAGCAGTACAGTGACCGCTAATTCACCCCTCCACTTT.

The gene calls are TRBV19 and TRBJ2-5; 10 nucleotides line up with TRBD1. Germline-derived CDR1 and CDR2 are LNHDA and SQIVND (reference sequence). The CDR3 sequence is 14 residues long. The junction had 8 bases not matched to a gene; V was cut back by 8 bases and J by 5 bases. The CDR3 is CASGTGDGRETQYF. CDR3 DNA: TGTGCCAGTGGGACAGGGGATGGAAGGGAGACCCAGTACTTC.

The V gene is TRBV5-1, the J gene TRBJ1-3, with D possibly matching TRBD1 (5 bases). The V end was cut by 0 bases, the J end by 8 bases, with 9 bases between. The germline CDR1 and CDR2 sequences are SGHRS and YFSETQ. This CDR3 spans 13 amino acids. Here the CDR3 reads CASSLGGVDTIYF. CDR3 DNA sequence: TGCGCCAGCAGCTTGGGGGGCGTGGACACCATATATTTT.

J is TRBJ2-5 and V is TRBV14; 10 nucleotides line up with TRBD1. The CDR3 covers 19 residues. Germline CDR1 SGHDN, CDR2 FVKESK. V lost 1 base and J lost 4; bases outside the gene matches: 15. For the CDR3, the DNA is TGTGCCAGCAGCCAAGGGGCCCTGCCTGTGACAGGGGGCCGAGAGACCCAGTACTTC. The encoded protein is CASSQGALPVTGGRETQYF.